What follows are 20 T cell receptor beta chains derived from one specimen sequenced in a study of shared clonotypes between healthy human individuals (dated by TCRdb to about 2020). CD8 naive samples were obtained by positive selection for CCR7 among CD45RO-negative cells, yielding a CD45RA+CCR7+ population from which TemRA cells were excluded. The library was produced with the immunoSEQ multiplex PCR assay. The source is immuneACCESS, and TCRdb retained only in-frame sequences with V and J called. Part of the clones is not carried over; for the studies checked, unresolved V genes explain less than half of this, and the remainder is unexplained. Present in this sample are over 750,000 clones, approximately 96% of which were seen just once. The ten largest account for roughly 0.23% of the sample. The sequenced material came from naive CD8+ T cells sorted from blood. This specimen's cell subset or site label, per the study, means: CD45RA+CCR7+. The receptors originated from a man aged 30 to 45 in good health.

CDR3 residues: CASSPRQDSVYSYEQYF. CDR3 nucleotide sequence: TGTGCCAGCAGCCCACGACAGGACAGCGTCTACTCCTACGAGCAGTACTTC. The rearrangement links TRBV9 to TRBJ2-7, with a possible D match to TRBD1 (6 bases). The ends were cut back, 4 bases at V and 0 bases at J, with 20 bases in the middle. CDR1 SGDLS and CDR2 YYNGEE come from the germline V gene. The CDR3 length is 17 residues.

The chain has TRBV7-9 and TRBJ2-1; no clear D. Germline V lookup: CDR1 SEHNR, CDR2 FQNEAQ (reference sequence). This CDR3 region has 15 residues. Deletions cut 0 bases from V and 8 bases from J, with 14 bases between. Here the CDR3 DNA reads TGTGCCAGCAGCTTAGCGGGCCGACCTGGAGATGAGCAGTTCTTC. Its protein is CASSLAGRPGDEQFF.

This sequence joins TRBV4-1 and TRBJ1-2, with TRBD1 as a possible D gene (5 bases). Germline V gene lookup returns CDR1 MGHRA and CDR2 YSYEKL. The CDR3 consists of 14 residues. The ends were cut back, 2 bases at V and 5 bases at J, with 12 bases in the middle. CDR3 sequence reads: CASSQNGGAYGYTF. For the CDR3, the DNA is TGCGCCAGCAGCCAAAATGGGGGAGCTTATGGCTACACCTTC.

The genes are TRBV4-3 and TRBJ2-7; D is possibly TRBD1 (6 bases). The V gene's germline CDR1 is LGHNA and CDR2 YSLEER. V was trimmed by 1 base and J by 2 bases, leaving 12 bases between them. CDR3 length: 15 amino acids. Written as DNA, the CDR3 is TGCGCCAGCAGCCAAGGCCGGTCAGGGGCCTACGAGCAGTACTTC. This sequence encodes CASSQGRSGAYEQYF.

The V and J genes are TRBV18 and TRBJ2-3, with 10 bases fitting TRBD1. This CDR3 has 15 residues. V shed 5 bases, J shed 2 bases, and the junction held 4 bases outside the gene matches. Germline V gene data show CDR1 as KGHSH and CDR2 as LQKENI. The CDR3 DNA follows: TGTGCCAGCTCAAAGGGACAGGGGTTCACAGATACGCAGTATTTT. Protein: CASSKGQGFTDTQYF. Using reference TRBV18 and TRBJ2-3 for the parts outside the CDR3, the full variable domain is NAGVMQNPRHLVRRRGQEARLRCSPMKGHSHVYWYRQLPEEGLKFMVYLQKENIIDESGMPKERFSAEFPKEGPSILRIQQVVRGDSAAYFCASSKGQGFTDTQYFGPGTRLTVL.

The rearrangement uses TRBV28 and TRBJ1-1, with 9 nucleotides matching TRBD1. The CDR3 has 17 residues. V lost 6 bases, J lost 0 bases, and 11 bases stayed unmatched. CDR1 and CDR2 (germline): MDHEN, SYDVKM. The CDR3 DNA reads TGTGCCAGCAGCCAGGACAGGGGCCGTATTCTGAACACTGAAGCTTTCTTT. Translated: CASSQDRGRILNTEAFF. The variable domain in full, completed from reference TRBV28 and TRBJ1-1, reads DVKVTQSSRYLVKRTGEKVFLECVQDMDHENMFWYRQDPGLGLRLIYFSYDVKMKEKGDIPEGYSVSREKKERFSLILESASTNQTSMYLCASSQDRGRILNTEAFFGQGTRLTVV.

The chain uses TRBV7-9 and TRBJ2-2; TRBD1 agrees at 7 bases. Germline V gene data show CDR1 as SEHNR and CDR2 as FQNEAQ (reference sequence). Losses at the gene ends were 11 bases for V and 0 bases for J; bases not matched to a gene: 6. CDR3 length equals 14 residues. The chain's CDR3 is CAGTGTANTGELFF. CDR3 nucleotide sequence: TGTGCCGGTACCGGGACAGCGAACACCGGGGAGCTGTTTTTT.

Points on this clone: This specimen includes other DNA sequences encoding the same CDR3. The DNA for the CDR3 is TGCAGCGTTGATCTACAGGGTGAGCAGTACTTC. Residues: CSVDLQGEQYF. J is TRBJ2-7 and V is TRBV29-1; D might be TRBD1 (6 bases). V was trimmed by 3 bases and J by 7 bases, leaving 10 bases between them. CDR1 SQVTM and CDR2 ANQGSEA come from the germline V gene. The CDR3 loop spans 11 amino acids.

CDR3 bases: TGTGCCAGCAGAGGGACTAGCTCAGATACGCAGTATTTT. Its translation: CASRGTSSDTQYF. This sequence joins TRBV6-1 and TRBJ2-3; 9 nucleotides line up with TRBD2. This CDR3 spans 13 amino acids. V lost 6 bases and J lost 4; bases outside the gene matches: 2. Germline loops: CDR1 MNHNS, CDR2 SASEGT.

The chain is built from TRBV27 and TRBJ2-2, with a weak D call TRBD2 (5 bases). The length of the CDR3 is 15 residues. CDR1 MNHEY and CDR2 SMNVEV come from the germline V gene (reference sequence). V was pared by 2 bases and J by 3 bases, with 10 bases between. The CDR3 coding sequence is TGTGCCAGCAGTTTACTGGACTCTTACACCGGGGAGCTGTTTTTT. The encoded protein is CASSLLDSYTGELFF.

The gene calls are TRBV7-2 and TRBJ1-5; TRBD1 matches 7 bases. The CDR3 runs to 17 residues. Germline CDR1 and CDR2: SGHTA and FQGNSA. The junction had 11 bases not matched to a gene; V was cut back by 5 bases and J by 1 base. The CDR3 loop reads CASSQRPPDRSNQPQHF. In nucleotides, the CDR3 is TGTGCCAGCAGCCAGCGACCCCCGGACAGGAGCAATCAGCCCCAGCATTTT.

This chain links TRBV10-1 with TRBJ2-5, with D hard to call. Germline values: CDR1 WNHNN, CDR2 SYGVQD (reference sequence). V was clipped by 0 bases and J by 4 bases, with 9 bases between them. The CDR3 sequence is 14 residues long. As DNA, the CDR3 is TGCGCCAGCAGTGAGTCTTCGTTGGGAGAGACCCAGTACTTC. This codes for CASSESSLGETQYF.

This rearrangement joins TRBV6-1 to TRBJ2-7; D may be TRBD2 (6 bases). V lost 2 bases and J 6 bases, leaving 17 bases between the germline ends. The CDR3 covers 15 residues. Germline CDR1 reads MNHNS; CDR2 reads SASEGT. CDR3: CASSESWTTWSEQYF. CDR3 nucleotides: TGTGCCAGCAGTGAAAGTTGGACTACATGGTCCGAGCAGTACTTC.

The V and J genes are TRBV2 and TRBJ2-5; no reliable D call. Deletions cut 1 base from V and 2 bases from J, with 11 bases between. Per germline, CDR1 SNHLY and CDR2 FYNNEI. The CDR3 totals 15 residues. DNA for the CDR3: TGTGCCAGCAGTGAAGTTCGGTCAGAACAAGAGACCCAGTACTTC. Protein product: CASSEVRSEQETQYF. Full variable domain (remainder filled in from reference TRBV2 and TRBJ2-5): EPEVTQTPSHQVTQMGQEVILRCVPISNHLYFYWYRQILGQKVEFLVSFYNNEISEKSEIFDDQFSVERPDGSNFTLKIRSTKLEDSAMYFCASSEVRSEQETQYFGPGTRLLVL.

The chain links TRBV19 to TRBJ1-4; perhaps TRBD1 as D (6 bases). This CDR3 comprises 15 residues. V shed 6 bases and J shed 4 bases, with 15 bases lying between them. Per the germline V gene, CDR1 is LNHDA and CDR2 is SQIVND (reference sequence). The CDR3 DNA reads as TGTGCCAGTAGAGCAATACAGGGACGTAATGAAAAACTGTTTTTT. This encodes CASRAIQGRNEKLFF.

As DNA, the CDR3 is TGTGCCAGCAGCGTAACCGGGACAGGTTTGGATGAGCAGTTCTTC. Translated, it gives CASSVTGTGLDEQFF. This sequence joins TRBV5-4 and TRBJ2-1, with 8 bases that match TRBD1. Germline V gene data show CDR1 as SGHNT and CDR2 as YYREEE (reference sequence). The CDR3 is 15 amino acids. V lost 4 bases to trimming and J lost 8 bases; unmatched junction nucleotides: 11.

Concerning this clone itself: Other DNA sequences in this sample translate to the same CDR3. The CDR3 spells CSVEDASYEQYF. CDR3 bases: TGCAGCGTAGAGGATGCCTCCTACGAGCAGTACTTC. The chain carries TRBV29-1 and TRBJ2-7, with no clear D. Trimming shortened V by 6 bases and J by 0 bases, and 9 bases separated the two germline ends. Germline V CDR1 and CDR2: SQVTM, ANQGSEA. The CDR3 runs 12 residues.

The CDR3 here is CASSLSRGQGYTGELFF. For the CDR3, the DNA is TGTGCCAGCAGTTTAAGTAGGGGACAGGGATACACCGGGGAGCTGTTTTTT. The gene calls are TRBV27 and TRBJ2-2, with 9 nucleotides matching TRBD1. The length of the CDR3 is 17 residues. Germline V gene lookup returns CDR1 MNHEY and CDR2 SMNVEV (reference sequence). V gave up 2 bases and J gave up 3 bases; unmatched junction bases: 7.

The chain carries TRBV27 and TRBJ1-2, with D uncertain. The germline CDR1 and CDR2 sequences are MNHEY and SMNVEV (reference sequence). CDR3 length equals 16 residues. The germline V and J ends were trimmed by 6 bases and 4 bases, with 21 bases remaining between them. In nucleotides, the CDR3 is TGTGCCAGCAGAGGAAGGCAAAGGCAAAGTGGCTATGGCTACACCTTC. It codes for CASRGRQRQSGYGYTF.

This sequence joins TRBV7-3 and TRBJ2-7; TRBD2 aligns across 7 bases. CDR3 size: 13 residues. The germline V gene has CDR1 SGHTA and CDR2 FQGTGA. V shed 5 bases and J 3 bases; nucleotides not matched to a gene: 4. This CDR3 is CASSASSGYEQYF. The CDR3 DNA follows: TGTGCCAGCAGCGCCTCTAGCGGCTACGAGCAGTACTTC.